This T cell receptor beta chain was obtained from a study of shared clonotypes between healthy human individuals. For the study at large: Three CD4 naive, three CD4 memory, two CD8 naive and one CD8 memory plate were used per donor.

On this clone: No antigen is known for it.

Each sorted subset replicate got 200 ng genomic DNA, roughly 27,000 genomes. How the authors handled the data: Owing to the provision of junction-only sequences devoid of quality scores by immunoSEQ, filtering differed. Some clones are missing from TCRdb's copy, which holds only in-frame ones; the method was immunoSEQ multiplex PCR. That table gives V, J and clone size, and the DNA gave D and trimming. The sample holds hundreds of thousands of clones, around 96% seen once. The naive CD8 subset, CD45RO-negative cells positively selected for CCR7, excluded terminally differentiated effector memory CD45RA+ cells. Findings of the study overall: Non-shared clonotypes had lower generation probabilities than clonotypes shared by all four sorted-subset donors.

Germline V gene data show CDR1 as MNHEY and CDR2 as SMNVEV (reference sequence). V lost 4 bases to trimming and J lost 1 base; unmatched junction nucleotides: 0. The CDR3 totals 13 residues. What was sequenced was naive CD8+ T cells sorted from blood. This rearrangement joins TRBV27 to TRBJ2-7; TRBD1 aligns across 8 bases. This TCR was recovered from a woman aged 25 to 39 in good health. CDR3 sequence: CASSWDRSYEQYF. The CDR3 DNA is TGTGCCAGCAGTTGGGACAGGTCCTACGAGCAGTACTTC.